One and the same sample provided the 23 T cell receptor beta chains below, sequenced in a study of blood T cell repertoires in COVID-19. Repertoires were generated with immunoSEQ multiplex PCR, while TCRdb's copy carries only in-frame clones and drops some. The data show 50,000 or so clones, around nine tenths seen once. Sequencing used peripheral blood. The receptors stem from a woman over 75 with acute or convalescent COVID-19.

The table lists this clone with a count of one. CDR3 residues: CASSDYGRGKTEAFF. The CDR3, as DNA: TGCGCCAGCAGTGATTATGGGAGGGGAAAAACTGAAGCTTTCTTT. This chain uses TRBV10-2 with TRBJ1-1; possible D gene TRBD1, 5 bases. This CDR3 is 15 amino acids long. CDR1 and CDR2 from the germline V gene are WSHSY and SAAADI. The germline V and J ends were trimmed by 3 bases and 5 bases, with 16 bases remaining between them.

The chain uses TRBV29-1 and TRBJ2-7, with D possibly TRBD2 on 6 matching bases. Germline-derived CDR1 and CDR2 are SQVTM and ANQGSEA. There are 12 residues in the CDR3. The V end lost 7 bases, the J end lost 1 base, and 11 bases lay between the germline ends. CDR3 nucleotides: TGCAGCGCTCAGACTAGTTCCTACGAGCAGTACTTC. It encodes CSAQTSSYEQYF.

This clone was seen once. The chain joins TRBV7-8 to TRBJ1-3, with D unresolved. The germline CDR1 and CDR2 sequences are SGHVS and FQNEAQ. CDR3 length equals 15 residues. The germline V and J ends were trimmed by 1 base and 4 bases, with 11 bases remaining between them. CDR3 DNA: TGTGCCAGCAGCTTAGGAACGCGAGCCGGAAACACCATATATTTT. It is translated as CASSLGTRAGNTIYF.

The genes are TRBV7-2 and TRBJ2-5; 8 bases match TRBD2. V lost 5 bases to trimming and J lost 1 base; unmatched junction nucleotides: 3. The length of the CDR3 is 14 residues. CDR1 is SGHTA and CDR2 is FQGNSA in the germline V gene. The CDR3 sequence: CASSQSGSQETQYF. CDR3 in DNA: TGTGCCAGCAGCCAAAGCGGGAGCCAAGAGACCCAGTACTTC. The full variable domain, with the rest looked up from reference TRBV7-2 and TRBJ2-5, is GAGVSQSPSNKVTEKGKDVELRCDPISGHTALYWYRQSLGQGLEFLIYFQGNSAPDKSGLPSDRFSAERTGGSVSTLTIQRTQQEDSAVYLCASSQSGSQETQYFGPGTRLLVL.

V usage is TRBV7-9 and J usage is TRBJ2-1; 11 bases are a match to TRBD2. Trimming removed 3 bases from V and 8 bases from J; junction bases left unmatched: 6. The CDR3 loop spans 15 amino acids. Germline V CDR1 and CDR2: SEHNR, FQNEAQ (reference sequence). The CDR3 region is CASSFRLAGKDEQFF. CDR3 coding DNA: TGTGCCAGCAGCTTTCGACTAGCGGGAAAGGATGAGCAGTTCTTC.

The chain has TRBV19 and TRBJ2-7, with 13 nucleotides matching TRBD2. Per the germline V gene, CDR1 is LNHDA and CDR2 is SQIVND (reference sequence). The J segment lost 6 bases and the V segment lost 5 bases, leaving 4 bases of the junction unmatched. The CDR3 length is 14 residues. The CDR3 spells CASSLRTSGSEQYF. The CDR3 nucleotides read TGTGCCAGTAGTCTGCGGACTAGCGGGAGCGAGCAGTACTTC.

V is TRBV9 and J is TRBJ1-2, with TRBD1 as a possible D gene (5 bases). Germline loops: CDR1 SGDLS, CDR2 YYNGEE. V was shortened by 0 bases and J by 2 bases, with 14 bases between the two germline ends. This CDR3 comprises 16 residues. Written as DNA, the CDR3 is TGTGCCAGCAGCGTAGGGGGATTGGGGGGAAACTATGGCTACACCTTC. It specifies CASSVGGLGGNYGYTF.

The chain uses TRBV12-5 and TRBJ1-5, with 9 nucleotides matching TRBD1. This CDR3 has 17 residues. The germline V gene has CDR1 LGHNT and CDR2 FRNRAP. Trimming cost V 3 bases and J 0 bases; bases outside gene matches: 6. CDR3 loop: CASGFTGGSISNQPQHF. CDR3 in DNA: TGTGCTAGTGGTTTCACAGGGGGCTCAATTAGCAATCAGCCCCAGCATTTT.

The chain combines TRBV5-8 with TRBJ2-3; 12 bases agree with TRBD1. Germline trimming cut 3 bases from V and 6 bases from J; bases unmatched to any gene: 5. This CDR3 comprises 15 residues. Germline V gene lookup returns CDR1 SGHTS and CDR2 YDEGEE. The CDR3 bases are TGTGCCAGCAGCTGGACCGGGACAGGGGGCGATACGCAGTATTTT. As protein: CASSWTGTGGDTQYF.

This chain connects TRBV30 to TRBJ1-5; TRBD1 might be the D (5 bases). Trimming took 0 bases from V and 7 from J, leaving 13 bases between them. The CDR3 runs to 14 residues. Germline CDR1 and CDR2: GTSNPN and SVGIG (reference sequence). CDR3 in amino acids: CAWSVRGVGQPQHF. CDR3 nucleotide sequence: TGTGCCTGGAGTGTACGGGGGGTTGGGCAGCCCCAGCATTTT.

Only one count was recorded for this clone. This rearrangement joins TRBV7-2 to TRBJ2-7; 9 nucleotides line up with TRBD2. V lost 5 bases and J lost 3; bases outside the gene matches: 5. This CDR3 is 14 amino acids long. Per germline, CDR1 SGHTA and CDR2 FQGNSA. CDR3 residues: CASSSGRLDYEQYF. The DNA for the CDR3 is TGTGCCAGCAGCAGCGGGAGGCTAGACTACGAGCAGTACTTC.

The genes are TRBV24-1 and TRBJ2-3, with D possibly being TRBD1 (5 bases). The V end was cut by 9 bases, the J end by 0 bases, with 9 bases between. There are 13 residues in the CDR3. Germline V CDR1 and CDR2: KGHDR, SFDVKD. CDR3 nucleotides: TGTGCCACCGGGGCTACTAGCACAGATACGCAGTATTTT. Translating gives CATGATSTDTQYF.

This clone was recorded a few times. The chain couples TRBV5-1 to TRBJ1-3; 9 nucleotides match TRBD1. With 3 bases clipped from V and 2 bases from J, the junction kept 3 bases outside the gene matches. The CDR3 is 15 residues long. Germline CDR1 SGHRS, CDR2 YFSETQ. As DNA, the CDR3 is TGCGCCAGCAGCTGGGGGGACAGGGCTGGAAACACCATATATTTT. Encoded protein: CASSWGDRAGNTIYF.

CDR3: CASSPTGQNNQPQHF. The CDR3 DNA reads as TGTGCCAGCAGCCCCACAGGGCAGAACAATCAGCCCCAGCATTTT. This chain uses TRBV11-2 with TRBJ1-5; the D gene is possibly TRBD1 (6 bases). The CDR3 runs 15 residues. Germline assignment: CDR1 SGHAT and CDR2 FQNNGV. The ends were cut back, 5 bases at V and 3 bases at J, with 14 bases in the middle.

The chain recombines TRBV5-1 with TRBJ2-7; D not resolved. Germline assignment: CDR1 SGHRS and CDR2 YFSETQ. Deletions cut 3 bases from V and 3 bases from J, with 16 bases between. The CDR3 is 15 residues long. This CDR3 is CASSYTWQARYEQYF. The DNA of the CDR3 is TGCGCCAGCAGCTACACCTGGCAGGCACGCTACGAGCAGTACTTC.

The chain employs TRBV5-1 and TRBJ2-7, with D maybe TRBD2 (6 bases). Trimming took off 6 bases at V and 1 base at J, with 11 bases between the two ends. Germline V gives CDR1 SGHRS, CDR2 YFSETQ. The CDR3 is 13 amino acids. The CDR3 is CASNLGTSYEQYF. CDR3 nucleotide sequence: TGCGCCAGCAACCTTGGGACTTCCTACGAGCAGTACTTC.

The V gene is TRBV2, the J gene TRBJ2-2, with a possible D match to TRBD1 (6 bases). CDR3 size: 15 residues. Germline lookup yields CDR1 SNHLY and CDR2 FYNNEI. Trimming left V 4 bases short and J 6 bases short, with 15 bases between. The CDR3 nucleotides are TGTGCCAGCAGTGCGCGAGAGGGGGTCCCCGGGGAGCTGTTTTTT. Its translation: CASSAREGVPGELFF.

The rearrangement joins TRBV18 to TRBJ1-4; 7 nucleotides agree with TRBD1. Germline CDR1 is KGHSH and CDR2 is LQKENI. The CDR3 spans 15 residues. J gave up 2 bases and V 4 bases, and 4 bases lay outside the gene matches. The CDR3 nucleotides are TGTGCCAGCTCACGCACAGGGGTGACTAATGAAAAACTGTTTTTT. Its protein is CASSRTGVTNEKLFF.

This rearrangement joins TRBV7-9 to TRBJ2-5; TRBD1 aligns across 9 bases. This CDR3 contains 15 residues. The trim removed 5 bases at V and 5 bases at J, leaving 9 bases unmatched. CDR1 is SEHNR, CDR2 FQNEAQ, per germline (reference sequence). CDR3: CASSRRTGDYETQYF. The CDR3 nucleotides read TGTGCCAGCAGCCGCAGGACAGGGGACTATGAGACCCAGTACTTC.

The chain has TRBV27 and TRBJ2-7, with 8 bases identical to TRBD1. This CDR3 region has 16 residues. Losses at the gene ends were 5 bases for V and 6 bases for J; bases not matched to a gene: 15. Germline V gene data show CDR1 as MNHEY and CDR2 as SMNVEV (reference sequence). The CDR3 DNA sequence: TGTGCCAGCAGTAGCTGGGCATTGGCAGGGGGCGGCGAGCAGTACTTC. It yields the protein CASSSWALAGGGEQYF.

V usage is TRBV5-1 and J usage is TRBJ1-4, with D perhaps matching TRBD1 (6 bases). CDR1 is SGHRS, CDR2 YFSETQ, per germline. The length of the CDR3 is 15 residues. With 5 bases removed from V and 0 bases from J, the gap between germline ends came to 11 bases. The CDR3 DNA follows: TGCGCCAGCAGTCCGACAGGTGCAACTAATGAAAAACTGTTTTTT. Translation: CASSPTGATNEKLFF.

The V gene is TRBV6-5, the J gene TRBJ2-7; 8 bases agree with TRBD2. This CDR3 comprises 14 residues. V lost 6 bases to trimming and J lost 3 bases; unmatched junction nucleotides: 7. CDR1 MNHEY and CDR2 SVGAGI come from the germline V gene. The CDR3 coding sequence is TGTGCCAGCAGCGTCGAACTAGCGGACTACGAGCAGTACTTC. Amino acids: CASSVELADYEQYF.

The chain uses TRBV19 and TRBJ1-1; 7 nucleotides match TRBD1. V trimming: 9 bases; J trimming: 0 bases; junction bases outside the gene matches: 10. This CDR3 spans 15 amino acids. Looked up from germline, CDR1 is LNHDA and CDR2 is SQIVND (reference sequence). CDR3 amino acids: CASRDRDVMNTEAFF. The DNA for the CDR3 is TGTGCCAGCAGAGACAGGGATGTTATGAACACTGAAGCTTTCTTT.